The TCR beta chain described here comes from a study of cytotoxic CD8 clonotypes in ibrutinib-treated CLL. Study context: Average yields of around 230,000 productive templates and about 97,000 productive rearrangements characterized the samples.

The study, taken as a whole, reports: Clonality correlated strongly with circulating CD8+ T cells and exceeded age-matched healthy donors at baseline. The study found public clonotypes uncommon, contracting or stable on treatment.

With sequencing, the targeted depth ranged from 1 in 200,000 to 1 in 1 million T cells. The assay was immunoSEQ multiplex PCR, and TCRdb's table has in-frame clones only and misses some. The sample has more than 200,000 clones, 70% seen once; the top ten hold 15%. CDR1 and CDR2 (germline): GTSNPN, SVGIG (reference sequence). The CDR3 contains 15 residues. Trimming removed 3 bases from V and 7 bases from J, with 21 bases in between. In the case of this clone: The antigen remains unidentified.

The input for sequencing was PBMCs, taken after 24 months of ibrutinib treatment. The chain uses TRBV30 and TRBJ1-1; a weak D match, TRBD1 (5 bases). The source is a human donor with chronic lymphocytic leukemia. CDR3 protein: CAWRAVGGLTGEAFF. Written as DNA, the CDR3 is TGTGCCTGGAGGGCGGTCGGGGGACTGACGGGTGAAGCTTTCTTT.